This TCR beta chain emerged from a study of lymphopenia after photon versus proton radiotherapy. Clones were read by immunoSEQ multiplex PCR, and TCRdb kept only the in-frame ones, dropping some. The table includes tens of thousands of clones, approximately 82% detected once. Study results and caveats: Post-nadir TCR diversity decline inversely tracked overall survival among those who died. Oligoclonal CD8+ Temra expansion after nadir drove photon patients' diversity drop.

With 0 bases removed from V and 8 bases from J, the gap between germline ends came to 18 bases. The germline V gene encodes CDR1 SGDLS and CDR2 YYNGEE. This CDR3 contains 16 residues. To note about this clone: What it binds is unknown.

J is TRBJ2-1 and V is TRBV9; D possibly corresponds to TRBD1 (5 bases). Sequencing was performed on peripheral blood, taken from a patient treated with proton-based radiotherapy. The TCR originated in a man aged 55 to 70 with pancreatic cancer. The CDR3 sequence is CASSVASGQIWDEQFF. CDR3 nucleotide sequence: TGTGCCAGCAGCGTAGCTTCAGGGCAAATATGGGATGAGCAGTTCTTC.